This T cell receptor (beta chain) is drawn from a study of shared clonotypes between healthy human individuals. Study as a whole: Each donor's CD4 naive and CD4 memory cells filled three plates apiece, CD8 naive two, and CD8 memory one.

General study findings and limits: Despite large depth, sorted-subset datasets appeared incompletely sequenced. The sole specimen, blood, was sampled, and tissue repertoires likely differ.

This table comes from immunoSEQ multiplex PCR, and its TCRdb copy is limited to in-frame clones, with some not included. This sample has over 2 million clones, with 85% to 95% found just once. The CDR3 extends over 15 amino acids. The ends were cut back, 0 bases at V and 4 bases at J, with 10 bases in the middle. Germline CDR1 reads SGHAT; CDR2 reads FQNNGV. A note on this clone: The target antigen is unknown.

Cells designated naive CD8 were CD45RO-negative and were positively selected for CCR7, with terminally differentiated effector memory CD45RA+ cells excluded. The TCR comes from a man aged 18 to 35 in good health. This chain joins TRBV11-2 and TRBJ1-3; D unclear. Sequenced input: naive CD8+ T cells sorted from blood. Here the CDR3 reads CASSLDSFIGNTIYF. The CDR3 DNA reads as TGTGCCAGCAGCTTAGACTCTTTTATAGGAAACACCATATATTTT.